Below are 9 T cell receptor beta chains sequenced from a single sample in a study of shared clonotypes between healthy human individuals (dated by TCRdb to the early 2020s). CD8 naive samples were obtained by positive selection for CCR7 among CD45RO-negative cells, yielding a CD45RA+CCR7+ population from which TemRA cells were excluded. Library creation used the immunoSEQ multiplex PCR assay. Not all clones reach the TCRdb copy of this immuneACCESS table, which keeps in-frame sequences only. Checked studies attribute under half of the gap to unresolved V genes and leave the rest unexplained. Here the sample has hundreds of thousands of clones; 80% to 95% occur a single time. Approximately 25% of the sample belongs to the ten largest clones. The sample comprised naive CD8+ T cells sorted from blood. What the cell subset or site label conveys for this sample: CD45RA+CCR7+. These receptors were obtained from a man aged 25 to 45 in good health.

The chain joins TRBV2 to TRBJ1-4; D gene uncertain. Trimming removed 4 bases from V and 0 bases from J, with 9 bases in between. Germline CDR1 reads SNHLY; CDR2 reads FYNNEI. The CDR3 loop spans 15 amino acids. Written as DNA, the CDR3 is TGTGCCAGCAGTGGAGGACGGACAACTAATGAAAAACTGTTTTTT. Protein sequence: CASSGGRTTNEKLFF.

The CDR3 DNA reads TGTGCCAGCAGCTTGGGACAGGGTGCGTTTGGACCCCAGCATTTT. This gives the protein CASSLGQGAFGPQHF. The chain has TRBV7-9 and TRBJ1-5; 9 bases map to TRBD1. CDR1 and CDR2 from the germline V gene are SEHNR and FQNEAQ (reference sequence). CDR3 size: 15 residues. V was pared by 3 bases and J by 10 bases, with 10 bases of the junction left unmatched.

The rearrangement links TRBV7-8 to TRBJ1-4; D not certain. The CDR3 is 17 residues long. The germline CDR1 and CDR2 sequences are SGHVS and FQNEAQ. The ends were cut back, 3 bases at V and 7 bases at J, with 21 bases in the middle. In DNA, the CDR3 is TGTGCCAGCAGCTTCTGGGCCATGACCGGGTCGGGTGAAAAACTGTTTTTT. This encodes CASSFWAMTGSGEKLFF.

The genes are TRBV7-9 and TRBJ2-5; a weak D match, TRBD1 (6 bases). The V and J ends lost 5 bases and 7 bases respectively, with 14 bases between them. There are 13 residues in the CDR3. Germline CDR1 reads SEHNR; CDR2 reads FQNEAQ (reference sequence). CDR3 residues: CASSLDRTRTQYF. The CDR3 region has the DNA TGTGCCAGCAGCCTAGACAGGACCCGGACCCAGTACTTC.

The rearrangement joins TRBV5-1 to TRBJ2-7; no definite D call. The germline gives CDR1 SGHRS, CDR2 YFSETQ. The CDR3 covers 12 residues. V was cut by 5 bases and J by 6 bases, with 12 bases left in between. DNA of the CDR3: TGCGCCAGCAGTGGTCTGACGCGCGAGCAGTACTTC. Translation gives CASSGLTREQYF.

V usage is TRBV5-1 and J usage is TRBJ2-7; D tentatively fits TRBD1 or TRBD2 (6 bases each). V was trimmed by 0 bases and J by 5 bases, leaving 12 bases between them. The CDR3 extends over 14 amino acids. Germline V gives CDR1 SGHRS, CDR2 YFSETQ. The CDR3 is CASSLDLGGDEQYF. The CDR3 DNA sequence: TGCGCCAGCAGCTTGGATTTGGGGGGCGACGAGCAGTACTTC.

V gene TRBV11-2 combines with J gene TRBJ2-1, with 15 bases fitting TRBD2. The CDR3 covers 20 residues. V lost 0 bases, J lost 2 bases, and 8 bases stayed unmatched. CDR1 SGHAT and CDR2 FQNNGV come from the germline V gene. Here the CDR3 reads CASSLDLGLAGGRAYNEQFF. The CDR3 coding sequence is TGTGCCAGCAGCTTAGATTTGGGACTAGCGGGAGGTAGGGCCTACAATGAGCAGTTCTTC.

This chain uses TRBV6-5 with TRBJ1-1; a possible D gene is TRBD1 (6 bases). This CDR3 region has 14 residues. Between the trimmed V and J ends, which lost 0 bases and 8 bases, there was a span of 13 bases. Germline-derived CDR1 and CDR2 are MNHEY and SVGAGI. In DNA form, the CDR3 reads TGTGCCAGCAGTTACTCGATTCAGGGGACCGAAGCTTTCTTT. Amino acids: CASSYSIQGTEAFF.

J is TRBJ2-2 and V is TRBV7-9; the D call may be TRBD1 or TRBD2 (5 bases each). The CDR3 contains 19 residues. Trimming took 2 bases from V and 0 from J, leaving 19 bases between them. The germline V gene encodes CDR1 SEHNR and CDR2 FQNEAQ (reference sequence). The CDR3 sequence: CASSLWPSMGTANTGELFF. The DNA of the CDR3 is TGTGCCAGCAGCTTATGGCCGTCCATGGGGACGGCGAACACCGGGGAGCTGTTTTTT.